This TCR beta chain was observed in a study of CD8 T cells in Susac syndrome. The J segment lost 6 bases and the V segment lost 4 bases, leaving 8 bases of the junction unmatched. Germline loops: CDR1 SGHRS, CDR2 YFSETQ. This CDR3 has 14 amino acids. An amount of RNA that ranged from 0.5 to 1 ug was reverse transcribed with random hexamers. Amplification of the TCR beta CDR3 was carried out by immunoSEQ multiplex PCR, which spanned a total of 54 Vbeta and 13 Jbeta segments. TCRdb independently ran MiXCR on the immunoSEQ multiplex PCR reads; one entry per CDR3 protein. Among 130,000 to 150,000 distinct CDR3 sequences listed, roughly 94% were seen once. While CD8+ and CD4+ T cells were isolated negatively, TEMRA cells were enriched by FACS. Study results and limitations: The number of individuals included in the study's TCR sequencing and HLA analysis was acknowledged as relatively small.

About this clonotype: No antigen is known for it.

This TCR derives from a human donor in good health. The rearrangement links TRBV5-1 to TRBJ2-3; 7 bases match TRBD1. Sample: CD4+ T cells from PBMCs. The CDR3 is CASSPGIQGDTQYF. CDR3 nucleotide sequence: TGCGCCAGCAGCCCGGGGATACAGGGGGATACGCAGTATTTT.